A single sample gave rise to the 28 T cell receptor beta chains below, sequenced in a study of blood T cell repertoires in COVID-19. Clones were sequenced by immunoSEQ multiplex PCR, and TCRdb holds only the in-frame ones, with some missing. The sample has 150,000 or so clones; around 80% are singletons. Sequencing used PBMCs or T cells enriched from blood (not recorded which). These receptors were taken from a man aged 40-49 years who had recovered from COVID-19.

The chain joins TRBV6-4 to TRBJ2-2; 7 nucleotides match TRBD1. Germline CDR1 is MRHNA and CDR2 is SNTAGT. Losses at the gene ends were 5 bases for V and 4 bases for J; bases not matched to a gene: 1. The CDR3 is made up of 13 amino acids. The CDR3 region has the DNA TGTGCCAGCAGTCGGACAGGCACCGGGGAGCTGTTTTTT. Encoded protein: CASSRTGTGELFF.

The chain employs TRBV5-4 and TRBJ2-7; possibly TRBD1 for D (5 bases). The CDR3 covers 13 residues. Deletions cut 0 bases from V and 7 bases from J, with 11 bases between. The germline gives CDR1 SGHNT, CDR2 YYREEE (reference sequence). CDR3: CASSLGGAGEQYF. The CDR3 DNA reads TGTGCCAGCAGCTTGGGTGGGGCCGGTGAGCAGTACTTC.

This clone occurred a few times. V gene TRBV9 combines with J gene TRBJ2-3; 7 bases are a match to TRBD2. The V and J ends lost 3 bases and 6 bases, in that order; junction bases with no gene match: 19. The V gene's germline CDR1 is SGDLS and CDR2 YYNGEE. This CDR3 is built from 18 residues. In DNA, the CDR3 is TGTGCCAGCAGCGCGGGGGGAAGGCGGACGAGCTTTGCCGATACGCAGTATTTT. Translating it yields CASSAGGRRTSFADTQYF. Using reference TRBV9 and TRBJ2-3 for the parts outside the CDR3, the full variable domain is DSGVTQTPKHLITATGQRVTLRCSPRSGDLSVYWYQQSLDQGLQFLIQYYNGEERAKGNILERFSAQQFPDLHSELNLSSLELGDSALYFCASSAGGRRTSFADTQYFGPGTRLTVL.

The chain joins TRBV25-1 to TRBJ1-2, with 7 bases fitting TRBD1. V dropped 6 bases and J dropped 8; count of bases not matched to a gene: 9. Per germline, CDR1 MGHDK and CDR2 SYGVNS. This CDR3 contains 13 residues. CDR3 sequence: CASSAYRGEGYTF. CDR3 bases: TGTGCCAGCAGCGCCTACAGGGGAGAAGGCTACACCTTC.

The rearrangement links TRBV6-5 to TRBJ2-7; the D gene is possibly TRBD2 (5 bases). The CDR3 length is 13 residues. Germline CDR1 MNHEY, CDR2 SVGAGI. Trimming shortened V by 6 bases and J by 7 bases, and 16 bases separated the two germline ends. In DNA, the CDR3 is TGTGCCAGCAGATCACTAGTGCTGGGGGAGCAGTACTTC. This translates into CASRSLVLGEQYF.

V usage is TRBV15 and J usage is TRBJ2-4; 7 positions agree with TRBD1. CDR1 and CDR2 from the germline V gene are LNHNV and YYDKDF (reference sequence). Germline trimming cut 8 bases from V and 4 bases from J; bases unmatched to any gene: 11. This CDR3 has 15 residues. CDR3 residues: CATSKGAVGKNIQYF. As DNA, the CDR3 is TGTGCCACCTCGAAGGGGGCAGTTGGGAAAAACATTCAGTACTTC.

As DNA, the CDR3 is TGTGCCAGCAGCCGCCTTAGCGGATCCGAGACCCAGTACTTC. It yields the protein CASSRLSGSETQYF. The chain combines TRBV5-6 with TRBJ2-5; perhaps TRBD2 as D (6 bases). Per germline, CDR1 SGHDT and CDR2 YYEEEE. Trimming left V 4 bases short and J 5 bases short, with 15 bases between. The CDR3 is 14 residues long.

This clone was seen at least ten times. This chain connects TRBV11-2 to TRBJ1-3; no clear D gene. V dropped 4 bases and J dropped 0 bases, with 10 bases sitting between them. Germline V lookup: CDR1 SGHAT, CDR2 FQNNGV. CDR3 length: 15 amino acids. The CDR3 reads CASSYSRVSGNTIYF. As DNA, the CDR3 is TGTGCCAGCAGCTACAGCCGAGTCTCTGGAAACACCATATATTTT.

V usage is TRBV7-9 and J usage is TRBJ2-2, with D maybe TRBD1 (5 bases). V lost 4 bases and J 0 bases, leaving 9 bases between the germline ends. The germline V gene encodes CDR1 SEHNR and CDR2 FQNEAQ (reference sequence). The CDR3 spans 15 residues. The CDR3 sequence is CASSSDRANTGELFF. The CDR3 region has the DNA TGTGCCAGCAGCTCTGACAGAGCGAACACCGGGGAGCTGTTTTTT.

The chain couples TRBV5-1 to TRBJ2-7, with D uncertain. The CDR3 has 14 residues. Between the trimmed V and J ends, which lost 4 bases and 2 bases, there was a span of 13 bases. The germline gives CDR1 SGHRS, CDR2 YFSETQ. The CDR3 DNA reads as TGCGCCAGCAGCCCTCGACTCACCGCCTACGAGCAGTACTTC. This translates into CASSPRLTAYEQYF.

The V call is TRBV7-8, the J call TRBJ2-1, with no clear D. The CDR3 has 13 residues. Trimming cost V 5 bases and J 7 bases, with 12 bases left between them. The germline gives CDR1 SGHVS, CDR2 FQNEAQ. The CDR3 bases are TGTGCCAGCAGCCTAGACACCTGGAATGAGCAGTTCTTC. Encoded protein: CASSLDTWNEQFF.

The CDR3 DNA follows: TGTGCCAGCAGCTTAGTCCCCGGCAATCAGCCCCAGCATTTT. This translates into CASSLVPGNQPQHF. V gene TRBV11-2 combines with J gene TRBJ1-5; D is ambiguous. This CDR3 has 14 amino acids. Trimming took off 1 base at V and 2 bases at J, with 6 bases between the two ends. Germline CDR1 and CDR2: SGHAT and FQNNGV.

V usage is TRBV13 and J usage is TRBJ2-1; 10 positions agree with TRBD2. Germline V gene data show CDR1 as PRHDT and CDR2 as FYEKMQ (reference sequence). The CDR3 extends over 15 amino acids. V lost 5 bases, J lost 2 bases, and 3 bases stayed unmatched. CDR3 residues: CASSLSGGAYNEQFF. In nucleotides, the CDR3 is TGTGCCAGCAGCCTAAGCGGGGGGGCCTACAATGAGCAGTTCTTC.

This chain uses TRBV7-8 with TRBJ1-2; D gene unclear. V was clipped by 5 bases and J by 4 bases, with 14 bases between them. This CDR3 region has 14 residues. Germline-derived CDR1 and CDR2 are SGHVS and FQNEAQ. CDR3 residues: CASSPAGSGYGYTF. In DNA, the CDR3 is TGTGCCAGCAGCCCAGCGGGTTCGGGCTATGGCTACACCTTC.

This clone was picked up one time. The gene calls are TRBV9 and TRBJ2-7; TRBD2 might be the D (5 bases). The CDR3 has 18 amino acids. Germline V CDR1 and CDR2: SGDLS, YYNGEE. V lost 7 bases and J lost 0, with 26 bases in between. CDR3 sequence: CASPLFLDCTVSSYEQYF. The CDR3, as DNA: TGTGCCAGCCCTCTTTTCTTGGACTGCACTGTGAGCTCCTACGAGCAGTACTTC.

The chain employs TRBV7-9 and TRBJ2-3; D is unclear. The V gene's germline CDR1 is SEHNR and CDR2 FQNEAQ (reference sequence). The CDR3 length is 13 residues. Trimming left V 1 base short and J 6 bases short, with 8 bases between. This CDR3 reads CASSLGLLDTQYF. DNA of the CDR3: TGTGCCAGCAGCTTAGGACTTCTGGATACGCAGTATTTT.

This chain's CDR3 is CASSEGTGAGYTF. The DNA of the CDR3 is TGTGCCAGCAGTGAAGGGACAGGGGCCGGCTACACCTTC. The rearrangement joins TRBV27 to TRBJ1-2; 10 bases map to TRBD1. The CDR3 has 13 residues. CDR1 is MNHEY, CDR2 SMNVEV, per germline (reference sequence). V shed 5 bases and J 8 bases; nucleotides not matched to a gene: 5.

The chain has TRBV5-5 and TRBJ1-1; D unresolved. Per germline, CDR1 SGHKS and CDR2 YYEKEE (reference sequence). This CDR3 region has 13 residues. V was pared by 3 bases and J by 1 base, with 7 bases between. The CDR3 bases are TGTGCCAGCAGCTACGACACGAACACTGAAGCTTTCTTT. Translating it yields CASSYDTNTEAFF.

On this clone: Other nucleotide sequences from this sample produce the same CDR3. Written as DNA, the CDR3 is TGTGCCTGGAGTCAGGGTAACTATGGCTACACCTTC. The encoded protein is CAWSQGNYGYTF. The chain carries TRBV30 and TRBJ1-2, with a possible D match to TRBD1 (5 bases). The CDR3 is 12 residues long. Germline V gene sequence: CDR1 GTSNPN, CDR2 SVGIG (reference sequence). Trimming removed 2 bases from V and 1 base from J, with 5 bases in between. Looking up the rest from reference TRBV30 and TRBJ1-2 gives the full variable domain: SQTIHQWPATLVQPVGSPLSLECTVEGTSNPNLYWYRQAAGRGLQLLFYSVGIGQISSEVPQNLSASRPQDRQFILSSKKLLLSDSGFYLCAWSQGNYGYTFGSGTRLTVV.

This chain connects TRBV5-1 to TRBJ2-3; no definite D call. The CDR3 totals 14 residues. Germline V gives CDR1 SGHRS, CDR2 YFSETQ. V was cut by 1 base and J by 3 bases, with 9 bases left in between. For the CDR3, the DNA is TGCGCCAGCAGCTTGAGGAGCCCGACAGATACGCAGTATTTT. Its protein product is CASSLRSPTDTQYF.

The J gene is TRBJ2-7, the V gene TRBV11-2; D possibly corresponds to TRBD2 (5 bases). Germline V gives CDR1 SGHAT, CDR2 FQNNGV. The CDR3 has 14 residues. Trimming pared 6 bases from V and 2 bases from J, leaving 14 bases between. In DNA form, the CDR3 reads TGTGCCAGCAGGCCAGGATGGGGAGCCTACGAGCAGTACGTC. Protein sequence: CASRPGWGAYEQYV.

V and J are TRBV5-1 and TRBJ1-5; D is undetermined. Per the germline V gene, CDR1 is SGHRS and CDR2 is YFSETQ. This CDR3 region has 13 residues. Trimming pared 5 bases from V and 4 bases from J, leaving 10 bases between. The CDR3 sequence is CASSPDGNQPQHF. The CDR3 DNA is TGCGCCAGCAGTCCTGACGGGAATCAGCCCCAGCATTTT.

The sample holds a few counts of this clone. The J gene is TRBJ2-3, the V gene TRBV5-8; D is possibly TRBD2 (7 bases). Germline assignment: CDR1 SGHTS and CDR2 YDEGEE. V lost 4 bases, J lost 5 bases, and 17 bases lay in between. The CDR3 has 15 residues. The CDR3 DNA is TGTGCCAGCAGCCGCGGGGGCAGACCAGGAGATACGCAGTATTTT. Translation gives CASSRGGRPGDTQYF.

The chain employs TRBV3-1 (or the pseudogene TRBV3-2) and TRBJ1-2, with D perhaps TRBD1 (5 bases). The V gene's germline CDR1 is LGHDT and CDR2 YNNKEL (reference sequence). There are 13 residues in the CDR3. Trimming took 1 base from V and 8 from J, leaving 11 bases between them. The CDR3 spells CASSQGQGLGYTF. DNA for the CDR3: TGTGCCAGCAGCCAAGGGCAGGGATTAGGCTACACCTTC.

V usage is TRBV2 and J usage is TRBJ1-5, with D possibly TRBD1 on 5 matching bases. Deletions cut 4 bases from V and 2 bases from J, with 9 bases between. The germline gives CDR1 SNHLY, CDR2 FYNNEI. The CDR3 covers 14 residues. CDR3 residues: CASSVGLGNQPQHF. For the CDR3, the DNA is TGTGCCAGCAGTGTGGGGCTAGGCAATCAGCCCCAGCATTTT.

This chain connects TRBV19 to TRBJ2-2, with TRBD1 identical over 9 bases. The germline CDR1 and CDR2 sequences are LNHDA and SQIVND (reference sequence). Trimming took 5 bases from V and 0 from J; bases not matched to a gene: 4. The CDR3 is 16 amino acids. The DNA for the CDR3 is TGTGCCAGTAGTCGGGACAGGGCCGCGAACACCGGGGAGCTGTTTTTT. Translation gives CASSRDRAANTGELFF.

The chain is built from TRBV11-1 and TRBJ2-7; 8 bases are a match to TRBD2. V lost 6 bases, J lost 2 bases, and 9 bases stayed unmatched. There are 15 residues in the CDR3. Germline CDR1 is SGHAT and CDR2 is FQDESV (reference sequence). The CDR3 coding sequence is TGTGCCAGCAGTTACATCGGGGGGGGTACCTACGAGCAGTACTTC. It yields the protein CASSYIGGGTYEQYF.

The V call is TRBV2, the J call TRBJ1-2; 7 bases line up with TRBD1. The germline gives CDR1 SNHLY, CDR2 FYNNEI. V shed 2 bases and J 6 bases; nucleotides not matched to a gene: 9. The CDR3 runs to 15 residues. For the CDR3, the DNA is TGTGCCAGCAGTGAAAGTCCCCAAACAGGGGATGGCTACACCTTC. Translating it yields CASSESPQTGDGYTF. Full variable domain (outside the CDR3, taken from reference TRBV2 and TRBJ1-2): EPEVTQTPSHQVTQMGQEVILRCVPISNHLYFYWYRQILGQKVEFLVSFYNNEISEKSEIFDDQFSVERPDGSNFTLKIRSTKLEDSAMYFCASSESPQTGDGYTFGSGTRLTVV.